This T cell receptor (beta chain) stems from a study of T cell responses to AZD1222 COVID-19 vaccine. Broader study findings: Most donors were white British and more were female, and clonal diversity was possibly underestimated. No day 14 peak samples; only post-peak repertoires were characterized. CD4 TCRs covered the whole spike, strongest at regions 160-218 and 743-854. Recipients of AZD1222 seropositive at baseline numbered only 5 to 7.

About this clone itself: Its antigen is unidentified.

This CDR3 is built from 14 residues. Germline lookup yields CDR1 SGDLS and CDR2 YYNGEE. V dropped 0 bases and J dropped 6 bases, with 9 bases sitting between them. TCRdb's copy holds only in-frame clones and misses some; the assay was immunoSEQ multiplex PCR. The sample records under 200,000 clones, roughly nine tenths being singletons. The V call is TRBV9, the J call TRBJ2-2, with unresolved D. Material: peripheral blood, obtained on day 0 of AZD1222 vaccination. The clonotype comes from an adult in good health. This CDR3 is CASSVVSGAGELFF. The CDR3 DNA reads as TGTGCCAGCAGCGTAGTATCTGGCGCCGGGGAGCTGTTTTTT.